What follows are 7 T cell receptor beta chains derived from one specimen sequenced in a study of blood T cells in healthy people across ages. The second PCR ran about 6 to 12 cycles with a sample-barcoded 5' primer and J-beta primers. TCRdb re-derived calls from the 5' RACE reads in MiXCR, one entry per CDR3 protein. The profile shows some 640,000 distinct CDR3 sequences, roughly 50% of them singletons. Specimen: blood. The receptors stem from a woman aged 55-70 years in good health.

This clonotype has just one count. This chain links TRBV20-1 with TRBJ1-5; D possibly corresponds to TRBD1 (6 bases). Per the germline V gene, CDR1 is DFQATT and CDR2 is SNEGSKA (reference sequence). CDR3 size: 17 residues. V lost 2 bases, J lost 2 bases, and 19 bases lay in between. DNA of the CDR3: TGCAGTGCTAGACCCGCAAACCACAGGGAGGGCAATCAGCCCCAGCATTTT. It translates to CSARPANHREGNQPQHF.

The chain recombines TRBV28 with TRBJ2-5, with 7 positions matching TRBD2. The CDR3 contains 15 residues. CDR1 is MDHEN and CDR2 is SYDVKM in the germline V gene. Trimming cost V 3 bases and J 11 bases; bases outside gene matches: 15. CDR3 in amino acids: CASSFGGEGPNKQYF. In DNA, the CDR3 is TGTGCCAGCAGTTTTGGGGGGGAGGGCCCCAATAAGCAGTACTTC.

Worth noting for this clonotype: The germline gene is not matched at one end of the junction; a read error may be the cause. This rearrangement joins TRBV5-1 to TRBJ1-2; no reliable D call. The germline CDR1 and CDR2 sequences are SGHRS and YFSETQ. This CDR3 has 15 residues. CDR3 DNA: TGCGCCGGCAGCCTCGGAGGGATCTTTAACTATGGCTACACCTTC. Its translation: CAGSLGGIFNYGYTF.

The chain joins TRBV18 to TRBJ2-5; 8 nucleotides align to TRBD2. The CDR3 extends over 16 amino acids. The V and J ends lost 1 base and 1 base, in that order; junction bases with no gene match: 5. Germline CDR1 reads KGHSH; CDR2 reads LQKENI. The CDR3 loop reads CASSPRVAGTQETQYF. The CDR3 region has the DNA TGTGCCAGCTCACCACGGGTAGCGGGGACCCAAGAGACCCAGTACTTC.

On this clonotype itself: At one end, the junction sequence differs from germline, possibly due to a read error. The chain couples TRBV9 to TRBJ2-3, with TRBD2 matching over 11 bases. There are 17 residues in the CDR3. Germline V gives CDR1 SGDLS, CDR2 YYNGEE. The CDR3 region has the DNA TGTGCCAGCAGCGAGTCCCCGGGACTAGCGGTTCCGGATATGCAGTATTTT. This encodes CASSESPGLAVPDMQYF.

CDR3 region: CASSQGAYRTDTQYF. The CDR3 DNA reads as TGCGCCAGCAGCCAAGGGGCTTATCGCACAGATACGCAGTATTTT. This sequence joins TRBV4-3 and TRBJ2-3; no clear D. The V and J ends lost 1 base and 1 base respectively, with 9 bases between them. From germline, CDR1 is LGHNA and CDR2 YSLEER. The CDR3 contains 15 residues.

V gene TRBV7-2 combines with J gene TRBJ2-7; TRBD1 matches at 8 bases. Germline V gene lookup returns CDR1 SGHTA and CDR2 FQGNSA. The V gene end was trimmed by 3 bases and the J gene end by 0 bases; junction bases not matched to a gene: 4. The CDR3 totals 15 residues. The CDR3 sequence is CASSFGQGSSYEQYF. CDR3 nucleotides: TGTGCCAGCAGCTTCGGACAGGGAAGCTCCTACGAGCAGTACTTC.